These 32 T cell receptor beta chains were sequenced from one sample in a study of T-cell memory formation after mild COVID-19. TCRdb re-derived calls from the 5' RACE reads in MiXCR, one entry per CDR3 protein. Among approximately 480,000 distinct CDR3 sequences listed, over 15% were seen once. The sample consisted of PBMCs or a T cell subset sorted from them (not recorded which). Receptor source: an adult woman who had mild COVID-19 (a few samples of this study predate the infection). Cell type and time point are not known.

The CDR3 DNA sequence: TGCAGTGCTAGAAAGCTAGCGGGAGGGTTCAATGAGCAGTTCTTC. This encodes CSARKLAGGFNEQFF. The V call is TRBV20-1, the J call TRBJ2-1, with 12 bases fitting TRBD2. In germline, CDR1 is DFQATT, CDR2 SNEGSKA (reference sequence). The CDR3 has 15 amino acids. The junction had 5 bases not matched to a gene; V was cut back by 2 bases and J by 6 bases.

This clonotype was observed a few times. For the CDR3, the DNA is TGTGCCATCATTAGCGGACCTAAGGAGCAGTACTTC. It yields the protein CAIISGPKEQYF. V is TRBV10-3 and J is TRBJ2-7; D is possibly TRBD2 (6 bases). V was cut by 7 bases and J by 7 bases, with 14 bases left in between. The V gene's germline CDR1 is ENHRY and CDR2 SYGVKD. The CDR3 consists of 12 residues.

This sequence joins TRBV5-1 and TRBJ2-1; a possible D gene is TRBD2 (6 bases). Germline CDR1 reads SGHRS; CDR2 reads YFSETQ. This CDR3 has 16 residues. V was shortened by 4 bases and J by 5 bases, with 19 bases between the two germline ends. CDR3 region: CASSPSSGTSNNEQFF. CDR3 DNA: TGCGCCAGCAGCCCATCCTCCGGGACTTCTAACAATGAGCAGTTCTTC. Full variable domain (remainder filled in from reference TRBV5-1 and TRBJ2-1): KAGVTQTPRYLIKTRGQQVTLSCSPISGHRSVSWYQQTPGQGLQFLFEYFSETQRNKGNFPGRFSGRQFSNSRSEMNVSTLELGDSALYLCASSPSSGTSNNEQFFGPGTRLTVL.

This clonotype was found many times. DNA of the CDR3: TGTGCCAGCAGCGATGCCCCCCGGCGGATAAGCTCCTACAATGAGCAGTTCTTC. Its protein product is CASSDAPRRISSYNEQFF. The genes are TRBV9 and TRBJ2-1; D gene ambiguous. Trimming shortened V by 3 bases and J by 0 bases, and 19 bases separated the two germline ends. There are 18 residues in the CDR3. CDR1 and CDR2 (germline): SGDLS, YYNGEE.

The sample holds a few counts of this clonotype. The rearrangement joins TRBV6-1 to TRBJ2-7; D gene uncertain. CDR3 length equals 10 residues. Germline loops: CDR1 MNHNS, CDR2 SASEGT. V lost 7 bases to trimming and J lost 0 bases, with 1 base between them. Written as DNA, the CDR3 is TGTGCCAGCAACTCCTACGAGCAGTACTTC. As protein: CASNSYEQYF.

This chain connects TRBV29-1 to TRBJ1-1; D gene unclear. CDR1 is SQVTM and CDR2 is ANQGSEA in the germline V gene. V was clipped by 5 bases and J by 4 bases, with 8 bases between them. This CDR3 is built from 11 residues. The CDR3 sequence: CSVQPTTEAFF. As DNA, the CDR3 is TGCAGCGTTCAACCTACCACTGAAGCTTTCTTT.

This clonotype was seen a few times. The rearrangement uses TRBV20-1 and TRBJ2-3, with D unresolved. Germline lookup yields CDR1 DFQATT and CDR2 SNEGSKA (reference sequence). The CDR3 runs to 13 residues. The V gene lost 7 bases and the J gene lost 10 bases, with 21 bases spanning the gap. CDR3 sequence reads: CSVRTVVGVSQYF. The CDR3 bases are TGCAGTGTTCGTACGGTAGTGGGCGTATCGCAGTATTTT.

This clonotype has only a few counts. The chain is built from TRBV15 and TRBJ2-1, with a tentative D call TRBD2 (5 bases). The V and J ends lost 4 bases and 9 bases respectively, with 10 bases between them. Looked up from germline, CDR1 is LNHNV and CDR2 is YYDKDF (reference sequence). The length of the CDR3 is 12 residues. Here the CDR3 DNA reads TGTGCCACCAGCACGCCTAGCAGTGAGCAGTTCTTC. Protein: CATSTPSSEQFF.

The chain has TRBV24-1 and TRBJ2-2; D unclear. Germline loops: CDR1 KGHDR, CDR2 SFDVKD. This CDR3 contains 15 residues. The V gene lost 5 bases and the J gene lost 0 bases, with 9 bases spanning the gap. CDR3: CATSGSAPNTGELFF. CDR3 nucleotide sequence: TGTGCCACCAGTGGAAGTGCACCGAACACCGGGGAGCTGTTTTTT.

This clonotype was detected a few times. The chain links TRBV2 to TRBJ2-7, with 7 positions matching TRBD2. The length of the CDR3 is 10 residues. Germline trimming cut 8 bases from V and 11 bases from J; bases unmatched to any gene: 6. Germline CDR1 reads SNHLY; CDR2 reads FYNNEI. In DNA form, the CDR3 reads TGTGCCAGCGGACGTGGGGGGGAGTACTTC. As protein: CASGRGGEYF.

A few counts support this clonotype. The chain joins TRBV2 to TRBJ1-1, with D unclear. Trimming cost V 4 bases and J 4 bases, with 10 bases left between them. This CDR3 has 13 amino acids. Per the germline V gene, CDR1 is SNHLY and CDR2 is FYNNEI. DNA for the CDR3: TGTGCCAGCAGTGGGGAGGGATCCACTGAAGCTTTCTTT. This gives the protein CASSGEGSTEAFF. Full variable domain (remainder filled in from reference TRBV2 and TRBJ1-1): EPEVTQTPSHQVTQMGQEVILRCVPISNHLYFYWYRQILGQKVEFLVSFYNNEISEKSEIFDDQFSVERPDGSNFTLKIRSTKLEDSAMYFCASSGEGSTEAFFGQGTRLTVV.

This clonotype was counted between two and nine times. The chain couples TRBV9 to TRBJ2-4, with D possibly being TRBD1 (5 bases). CDR3 size: 12 residues. Deletions cut 8 bases from V and 10 bases from J, with 16 bases between. CDR1 and CDR2 from the germline V gene are SGDLS and YYNGEE. The DNA for the CDR3 is TGTGCCAGTAATCAGGGCCAAGGTATTCAGTACTTC. This translates into CASNQGQGIQYF. Drawing the rest from reference TRBV9 and TRBJ2-4, the complete variable domain is DSGVTQTPKHLITATGQRVTLRCSPRSGDLSVYWYQQSLDQGLQFLIQYYNGEERAKGNILERFSAQQFPDLHSELNLSSLELGDSALYFCASNQGQGIQYFGAGTRLSVL.

This clonotype occurred a few times. The CDR3 sequence is CASKGDSIPELFF. The CDR3 region has the DNA TGCGCCAGCAAAGGGGACTCAATTCCTGAGCTGTTTTTT. The V gene is TRBV5-1, the J gene TRBJ2-2; D possibly corresponds to TRBD2 (6 bases). CDR1 SGHRS and CDR2 YFSETQ come from the germline V gene. The ends were cut back, 6 bases at V and 11 bases at J, with 17 bases in the middle. The CDR3 contains 13 residues. The complete variable domain, with remaining parts taken from reference TRBV5-1 and TRBJ2-2, reads KAGVTQTPRYLIKTRGQQVTLSCSPISGHRSVSWYQQTPGQGLQFLFEYFSETQRNKGNFPGRFSGRQFSNSRSEMNVSTLELGDSALYLCASKGDSIPELFFGEGSRLTVL.

This clonotype was observed a handful of times. The chain combines TRBV29-1 with TRBJ1-1, with D hard to call. Germline assignment: CDR1 SQVTM and CDR2 ANQGSEA. The CDR3 has 14 amino acids. V was clipped by 4 bases and J by 1 base, with 13 bases between them. The CDR3 sequence: CSVVGLGKNTEAFF. The CDR3, as DNA: TGCAGCGTTGTCGGACTTGGGAAGAACACTGAAGCTTTCTTT.

This clonotype was found a few times. The rearrangement links TRBV29-1 to TRBJ1-2; no reliable D call. The CDR3 contains 15 residues. Trimming removed 3 bases at V and 1 base at J, with 15 bases between. The germline CDR1 and CDR2 sequences are SQVTM and ANQGSEA. CDR3 nucleotide sequence: TGCAGCGTTGATAGCAGCTTGGGGATTAACTATGGCTACACCTTC. Its protein product is CSVDSSLGINYGYTF. Supplemented by reference TRBV29-1 and TRBJ1-2, the full variable domain reads SAVISQKPSRDICQRGTSLTIQCQVDSQVTMMFWYRQQPGQSLTLIATANQGSEATYESGFVIDKFPISRPNLTFSTLTVSNMSPEDSSIYLCSVDSSLGINYGYTFGSGTRLTVV.

This clonotype has ten or more counts. The rearrangement joins TRBV15 to TRBJ2-7, with D tentatively TRBD1 or TRBD2 (6 bases each). Trimming pared 0 bases from V and 4 bases from J, leaving 16 bases between. The length of the CDR3 is 16 residues. CDR1 and CDR2 (germline): LNHNV, YYDKDF (reference sequence). The CDR3 bases are TGTGCCACCAGCAGAGATGTCCTAGGGGGGTTTTACGAGCAGTACTTC. It codes for CATSRDVLGGFYEQYF. The whole variable domain, remainder taken from reference TRBV15 and TRBJ2-7, is DAMVIQNPRYQVTQFGKPVTLSCSQTLNHNVMYWYQQKSSQAPKLLFHYYDKDFNNEADTPDNFQSRRPNTSFCFLDIRSPGLGDTAMYLCATSRDVLGGFYEQYFGPGTRLTVT.

This clonotype turned up a few times. The chain carries TRBV7-9 and TRBJ1-5; 10 bases are shared with TRBD1. The CDR3 is made up of 15 amino acids. Per the germline V gene, CDR1 is SEHNR and CDR2 is FQNEAQ (reference sequence). V dropped 5 bases and J dropped 6; count of bases not matched to a gene: 7. The CDR3 sequence is CASSRGQGTGQPQHF. The CDR3 nucleotides read TGTGCCAGCAGCCGGGGACAGGGGACAGGTCAGCCCCAGCATTTT.

The sample holds a few counts of this clonotype. V and J are TRBV29-1 and TRBJ1-2, with D unclear. The CDR3 consists of 12 residues. In germline, CDR1 is SQVTM, CDR2 ANQGSEA. The V and J ends lost 7 bases and 2 bases respectively, with 11 bases between them. The DNA of the CDR3 is TGCAGCGCTGGACTGGGGAACTATGGCTACACCTTC. It translates to CSAGLGNYGYTF.

The chain recombines TRBV19 with TRBJ1-2, with D uncertain. The germline V gene has CDR1 LNHDA and CDR2 SQIVND (reference sequence). The CDR3 runs 17 residues. The V end lost 2 bases, the J end lost 4 bases, and 20 bases lay between the germline ends. The CDR3 region has the DNA TGTGCCAGTAGTATAAAACGAACGGGCCGGAGTCTCTATGGCTACACCTTC. Translating gives CASSIKRTGRSLYGYTF.

This clonotype showed up just a few times. The rearrangement uses TRBV20-1 and TRBJ1-1; D is perhaps TRBD1 (5 bases). This CDR3 is 14 amino acids long. Germline CDR1 and CDR2: DFQATT and SNEGSKA (reference sequence). V was shortened by 1 base and J by 5 bases, with 14 bases between the two germline ends. Here the CDR3 reads CSARVGPGTTEAFF. CDR3 nucleotide sequence: TGCAGTGCTAGAGTAGGACCCGGGACTACTGAAGCTTTCTTT.

The chain couples TRBV7-6 to TRBJ2-1; 7 positions agree with TRBD2. Germline trimming cut 6 bases from V and 0 bases from J; bases unmatched to any gene: 5. This CDR3 region has 15 residues. CDR1 and CDR2 from the germline V gene are SGHVS and FNYEAQ. The CDR3 DNA reads as TGTGCCAGCAGTCCCGGGACTAACTCCTACAATGAGCAGTTCTTC. Translation gives CASSPGTNSYNEQFF.

The sample holds one count of this clonotype. This sequence joins TRBV5-1 and TRBJ1-2; TRBD1 aligns across 7 bases. Per the germline V gene, CDR1 is SGHRS and CDR2 is YFSETQ. The CDR3 consists of 15 residues. The junction had 10 bases not matched to a gene; V was cut back by 0 bases and J by 8 bases. For the CDR3, the DNA is TGCGCCAGCAGCTTGGCAGGACAGGACTTATTAGGCTACACCTTC. Its protein product is CASSLAGQDLLGYTF.

V gene TRBV12-3 or TRBV12-4 combines with J gene TRBJ2-1; D unresolved. The CDR3 consists of 12 residues. Trimming removed 4 bases at V and 7 bases at J, with 8 bases between. CDR3 DNA sequence: TGTGCCAGCAGTTCGGCCCCTAATGAGCAGTTCTTC. Its translation is CASSSAPNEQFF.

The rearrangement links TRBV7-2 to TRBJ1-2, with a weak D call TRBD1 (5 bases). Germline V gene data show CDR1 as SGHTA and CDR2 as FQGNSA. V shed 1 base and J shed 3 bases, with 12 bases lying between them. The CDR3 extends over 15 amino acids. As DNA, the CDR3 is TGTGCCAGCAGCTTAGGGGAGGGGACTTACTATGGCTACACCTTC. Translation: CASSLGEGTYYGYTF. Variable domain in full (rest from reference TRBV7-2 and TRBJ1-2): GAGVSQSPSNKVTEKGKDVELRCDPISGHTALYWYRQSLGQGLEFLIYFQGNSAPDKSGLPSDRFSAERTGGSVSTLTIQRTQQEDSAVYLCASSLGEGTYYGYTFGSGTRLTVV.

This clonotype was counted a few times. The chain recombines TRBV14 with TRBJ1-1, with a weak D call TRBD1 (6 bases). This CDR3 is built from 15 residues. V lost 2 bases and J lost 7, with 17 bases in between. The germline V gene encodes CDR1 SGHDN and CDR2 FVKESK. Here the CDR3 reads CASSQSSYLRGEAFF. The CDR3 nucleotides are TGTGCCAGCAGCCAATCTAGCTATCTCAGGGGTGAAGCTTTCTTT.

The chain links TRBV11-2 to TRBJ2-7, with 9 nucleotides matching TRBD2. V was pared by 5 bases and J by 5 bases, with 4 bases of the junction left unmatched. The germline CDR1 and CDR2 sequences are SGHAT and FQNNGV. CDR3 size: 13 residues. In nucleotides, the CDR3 is TGTGCCAGCAGCCCGCGACTAGCGGACGAGCAGTACTTC. As protein: CASSPRLADEQYF.

This clonotype has just a few counts. The chain combines TRBV27 with TRBJ1-6; D possibly corresponds to TRBD1 (5 bases). Trimming took 5 bases from V and 6 from J, leaving 17 bases between them. The V gene's germline CDR1 is MNHEY and CDR2 SMNVEV (reference sequence). This CDR3 has 16 residues. Here the CDR3 DNA reads TGTGCCAGCAGTGGGGCCGGGGGGTCGGGTAATTCACCCCTCCACTTT. Translation: CASSGAGGSGNSPLHF.

V and J are TRBV24-1 and TRBJ1-5; 10 positions agree with TRBD1. The germline V gene has CDR1 KGHDR and CDR2 SFDVKD. This CDR3 is 16 amino acids long. V shed 4 bases, J shed 2 bases, and the junction held 4 bases outside the gene matches. CDR3 region: CATSDPTGGGNQPQHF. The CDR3 DNA reads as TGTGCCACCAGTGACCCGACAGGGGGCGGCAATCAGCCCCAGCATTTT.

This clonotype was observed a few times. This sequence joins TRBV6-2 or TRBV6-3 and TRBJ1-2; D is ambiguous. Germline assignment: CDR1 MNHEY and CDR2 SVGEGT. CDR3 length: 13 residues. Trimming removed 5 bases from V and 4 bases from J, with 11 bases in between. CDR3 amino acids: CASSAGSSYGYTF. The CDR3 DNA reads TGTGCCAGCAGTGCAGGAAGTTCCTATGGCTACACCTTC.

This clonotype has just a few counts. The chain carries TRBV7-2 and TRBJ1-4; D is ambiguous. CDR1 SGHTA and CDR2 FQGNSA come from the germline V gene. The CDR3 sequence is 15 residues long. Trimming removed 4 bases from V and 0 bases from J, with 9 bases in between. The chain's CDR3 is CASSSWGTTNEKLFF. CDR3 nucleotide sequence: TGTGCCAGCAGCTCATGGGGAACAACTAATGAAAAACTGTTTTTT.

The rearrangement links TRBV7-9 to TRBJ2-1, with 12 bases lining up with TRBD2. Germline values: CDR1 SEHNR, CDR2 FQNEAQ (reference sequence). J gave up 4 bases and V 3 bases, and 4 bases lay outside the gene matches. The length of the CDR3 is 16 residues. DNA for the CDR3: TGTGCCAGCAGCTTTCTAGCGGGAGGGCCTTACAATGAGCAGTTCTTC. Translated: CASSFLAGGPYNEQFF.

V usage is TRBV3-1 and J usage is TRBJ2-1; D may be TRBD2 (5 bases). CDR3 length: 17 amino acids. V was shortened by 0 bases and J by 2 bases, with 14 bases between the two germline ends. Germline CDR1 LGHDT, CDR2 YNNKEL (reference sequence). CDR3 protein: CASSQDLTGETYNEQFF. CDR3 DNA sequence: TGTGCCAGCAGCCAAGACCTAACCGGGGAAACCTACAATGAGCAGTTCTTC.